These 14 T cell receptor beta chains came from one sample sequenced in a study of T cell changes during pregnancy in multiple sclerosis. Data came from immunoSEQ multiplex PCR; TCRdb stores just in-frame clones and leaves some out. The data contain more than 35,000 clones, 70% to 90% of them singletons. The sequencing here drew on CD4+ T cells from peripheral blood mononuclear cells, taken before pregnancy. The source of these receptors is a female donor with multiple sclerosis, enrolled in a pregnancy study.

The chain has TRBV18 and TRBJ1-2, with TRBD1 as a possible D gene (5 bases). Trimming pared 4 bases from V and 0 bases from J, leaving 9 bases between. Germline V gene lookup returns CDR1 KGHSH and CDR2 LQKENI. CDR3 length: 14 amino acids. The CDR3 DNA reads TGTGCCAGCTCACGCAGGGAAGCTAACTATGGCTACACCTTC. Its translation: CASSRREANYGYTF.

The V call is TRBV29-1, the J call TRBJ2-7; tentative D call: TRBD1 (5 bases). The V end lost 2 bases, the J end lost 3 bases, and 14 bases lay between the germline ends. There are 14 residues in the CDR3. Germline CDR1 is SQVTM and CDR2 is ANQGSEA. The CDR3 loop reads CSVEIPGKGYEQYF. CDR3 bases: TGCAGCGTTGAAATCCCAGGGAAGGGCTACGAGCAGTACTTC.

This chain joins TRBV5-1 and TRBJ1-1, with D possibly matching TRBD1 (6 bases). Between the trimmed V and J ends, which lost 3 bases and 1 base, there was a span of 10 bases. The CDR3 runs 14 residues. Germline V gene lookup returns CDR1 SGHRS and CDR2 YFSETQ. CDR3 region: CASSYQGWNTEAFF. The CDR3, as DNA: TGCGCCAGCAGCTATCAGGGGTGGAACACTGAAGCTTTCTTT.

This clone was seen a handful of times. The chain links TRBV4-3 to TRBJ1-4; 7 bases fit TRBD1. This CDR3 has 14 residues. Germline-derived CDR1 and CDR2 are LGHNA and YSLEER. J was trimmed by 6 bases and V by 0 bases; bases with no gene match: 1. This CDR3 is CASSQDRGYEKLFF. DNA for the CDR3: TGCGCCAGCAGCCAAGACAGGGGGTATGAAAAACTGTTTTTT.

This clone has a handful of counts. As DNA, the CDR3 is TGTGCCAGTGGACAGATCAATCAGCCCCAGCATTTT. This encodes CASGQINQPQHF. The chain recombines TRBV6-6 with TRBJ1-5, with a possible D match to TRBD1 (6 bases). Trimming left V 9 bases short and J 3 bases short, with 9 bases between. The V gene's germline CDR1 is MNHNY and CDR2 SVGAGI (reference sequence). The CDR3 spans 12 residues.

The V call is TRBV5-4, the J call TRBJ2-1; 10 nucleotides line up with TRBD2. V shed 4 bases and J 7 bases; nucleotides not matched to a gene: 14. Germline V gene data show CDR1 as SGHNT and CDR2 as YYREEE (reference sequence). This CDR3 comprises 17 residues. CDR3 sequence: CASSGLPGLATRNEQFF. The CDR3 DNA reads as TGTGCCAGCAGCGGGCTACCGGGACTAGCGACGAGAAATGAGCAGTTCTTC.

The DNA of the CDR3 is TGTGCCAGTAGTATGAATTTTGGAGGGACCCGCAATCAGCCCCAGCATTTT. Protein product: CASSMNFGGTRNQPQHF. The chain uses TRBV19 and TRBJ1-5; D is perhaps TRBD1 (5 bases). The germline V and J ends were trimmed by 3 bases and 2 bases, with 17 bases remaining between them. Germline CDR1 is LNHDA and CDR2 is SQIVND (reference sequence). CDR3 length equals 17 residues.

The CDR3, as DNA: TGTGCCAGCAGACACGGGACTCCCCGCTCCTACAATGAGCAGTTCTTC. Amino acid sequence: CASRHGTPRSYNEQFF. This chain links TRBV7-8 with TRBJ2-1; TRBD2 is a possible D gene (6 bases). Germline V gene lookup returns CDR1 SGHVS and CDR2 FQNEAQ. Trimming took off 6 bases at V and 0 bases at J, with 15 bases between the two ends. The CDR3 has 16 residues. The full variable domain, rest sourced from reference TRBV7-8 and TRBJ2-1, is GAGVSQSPRYKVAKRGQDVALRCDPISGHVSLFWYQQALGQGPEFLTYFQNEAQLDKSGLPSDRFFAERPEGSVSTLKIQRTQQEDSAVYLCASRHGTPRSYNEQFFGPGTRLTVL.

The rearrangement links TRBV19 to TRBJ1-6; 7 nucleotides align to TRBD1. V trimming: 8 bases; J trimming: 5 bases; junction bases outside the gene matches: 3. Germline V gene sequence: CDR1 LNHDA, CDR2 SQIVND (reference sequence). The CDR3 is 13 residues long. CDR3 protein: CASSRGHNSPLHF. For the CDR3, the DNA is TGTGCCAGTTCGAGGGGGCATAATTCACCCCTCCACTTT.

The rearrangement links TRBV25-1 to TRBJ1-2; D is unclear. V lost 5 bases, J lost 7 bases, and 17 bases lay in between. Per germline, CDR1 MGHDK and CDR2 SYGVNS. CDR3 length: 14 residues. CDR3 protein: CASSPKTFQIGYTF. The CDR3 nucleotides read TGTGCCAGCAGTCCTAAGACTTTCCAGATTGGCTACACCTTC.

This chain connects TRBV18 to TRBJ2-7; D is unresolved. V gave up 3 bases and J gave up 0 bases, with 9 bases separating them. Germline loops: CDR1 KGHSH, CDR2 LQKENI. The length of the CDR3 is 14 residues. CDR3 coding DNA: TGTGCCAGCTCACCGTGGGCAAACTCCTACGAGCAGTACTTC. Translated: CASSPWANSYEQYF.

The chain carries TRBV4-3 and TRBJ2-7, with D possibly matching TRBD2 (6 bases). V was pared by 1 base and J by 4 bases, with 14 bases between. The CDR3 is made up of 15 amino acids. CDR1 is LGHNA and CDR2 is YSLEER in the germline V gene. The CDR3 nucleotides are TGCGCCAGCAGCCAAGTACCGGCGGGGAGATACGAGCAGTACTTC. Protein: CASSQVPAGRYEQYF.

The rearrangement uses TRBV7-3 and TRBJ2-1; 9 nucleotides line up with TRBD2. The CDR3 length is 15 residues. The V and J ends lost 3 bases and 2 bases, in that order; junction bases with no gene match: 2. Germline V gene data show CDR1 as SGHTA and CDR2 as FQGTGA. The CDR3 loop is CASSFSGGAYNEQFF. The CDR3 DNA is TGTGCCAGCAGCTTTAGCGGGGGTGCCTACAATGAGCAGTTCTTC.

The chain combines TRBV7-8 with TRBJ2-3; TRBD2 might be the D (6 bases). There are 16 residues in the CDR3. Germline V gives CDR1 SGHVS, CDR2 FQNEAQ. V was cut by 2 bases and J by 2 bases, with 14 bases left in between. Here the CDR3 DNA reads TGTGCCAGCAGCTTAAACGCCCGGACTAACACAGATACGCAGTATTTT. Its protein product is CASSLNARTNTDTQYF.